This T cell receptor (beta chain) was captured in a study of technical replicates of blood from a few donors. Produced via immunoSEQ multiplex PCR; TCRdb's table is partial and in-frame only. Found here are about 80,000 clones, roughly 94% of them singletons; the top ten hold 0.38%. Sequenced sample: T cells isolated from PBMCs. The TCR comes from a human donor in good health.

CDR3 coding DNA: TGTGCCAGCAGGGCTGCCGGGACAGAAAGGACTGAAGCTTTCTTT. This gives the protein CASRAAGTERTEAFF. V and J are TRBV5-4 and TRBJ1-1; 7 bases match TRBD1. This CDR3 region has 15 residues. Trimming cost V 5 bases and J 5 bases; bases outside gene matches: 12. Germline CDR1 reads SGHNT; CDR2 reads YYREEE (reference sequence).